The 3 T cell receptor beta chains below were found in one sample sequenced in a study of T cell responses to AZD1222 COVID-19 vaccine. The assay was immunoSEQ multiplex PCR, and TCRdb's table has in-frame clones only and misses some. Seen here are 200,000 to 250,000 clones, 94% observed once, and the top ten hold approximately 1.5%. The sequencing here drew on peripheral blood, taken 28 days after the second dose of the MenACWY control vaccine. These receptor sequences come from an adult who received the MenACWY meningococcal vaccine as a control.

In DNA form, the CDR3 reads TGTGCCAGCAGTGTGGGCGAGGCCTATGGCTACACCTTC. This sequence encodes CASSVGEAYGYTF. The V gene is TRBV27, the J gene TRBJ1-2; no firm D call. V lost 5 bases and J lost 4, with 11 bases in between. CDR3 length: 13 amino acids. CDR1 is MNHEY and CDR2 is SMNVEV in the germline V gene (reference sequence).

The chain is built from TRBV11-2 and TRBJ2-1, with D perhaps TRBD2 (6 bases). The CDR3 totals 12 residues. The germline V gene encodes CDR1 SGHAT and CDR2 FQNNGV. Trimming removed 5 bases at V and 9 bases at J, with 11 bases between. CDR3 coding DNA: TGTGCCAGCAGCCTGGGGGGAGGTGAGCAGTTCTTC. Amino acid sequence: CASSLGGGEQFF.

The rearrangement links TRBV3-1 (or the pseudogene TRBV3-2) to TRBJ2-2, with 8 bases fitting TRBD1. This CDR3 is 17 amino acids long. V was pared by 3 bases and J by 5 bases, with 11 bases of the junction left unmatched. Per the germline V gene, CDR1 is LGHDT and CDR2 is YNNKEL (reference sequence). CDR3 in DNA: TGTGCCAGCAGCCATCTATCGGACAGGGCGTCAACCGGGGAGCTGTTTTTT. It yields the protein CASSHLSDRASTGELFF.